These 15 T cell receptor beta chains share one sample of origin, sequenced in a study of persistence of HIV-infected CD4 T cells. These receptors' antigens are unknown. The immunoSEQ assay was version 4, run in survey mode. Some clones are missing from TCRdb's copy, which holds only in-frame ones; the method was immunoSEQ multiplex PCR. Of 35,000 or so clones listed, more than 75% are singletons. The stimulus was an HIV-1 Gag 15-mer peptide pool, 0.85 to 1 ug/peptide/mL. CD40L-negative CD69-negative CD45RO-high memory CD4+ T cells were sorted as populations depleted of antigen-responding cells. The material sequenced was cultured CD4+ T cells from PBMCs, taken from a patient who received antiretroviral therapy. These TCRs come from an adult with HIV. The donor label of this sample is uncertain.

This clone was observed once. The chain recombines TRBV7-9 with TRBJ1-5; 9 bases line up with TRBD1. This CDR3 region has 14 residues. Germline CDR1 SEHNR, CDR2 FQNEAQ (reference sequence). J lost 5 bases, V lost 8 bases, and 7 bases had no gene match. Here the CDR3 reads CASGRQGGDQPQHF. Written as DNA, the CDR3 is TGTGCCAGCGGACGACAGGGGGGGGATCAGCCCCAGCATTTT.

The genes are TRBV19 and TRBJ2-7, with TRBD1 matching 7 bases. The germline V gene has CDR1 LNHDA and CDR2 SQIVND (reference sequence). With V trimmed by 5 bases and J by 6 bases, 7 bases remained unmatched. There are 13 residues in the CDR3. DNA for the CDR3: TGTGCCAGTAGTCCCGCGACAGGGTTCGAGCAGTACTTC. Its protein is CASSPATGFEQYF.

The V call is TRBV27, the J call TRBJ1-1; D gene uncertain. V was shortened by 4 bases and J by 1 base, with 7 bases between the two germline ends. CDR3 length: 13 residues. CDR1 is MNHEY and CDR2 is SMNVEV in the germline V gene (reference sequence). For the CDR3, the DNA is TGTGCCAGCAGTTATCCGGGGAACACTGAAGCTTTCTTT. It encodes CASSYPGNTEAFF.

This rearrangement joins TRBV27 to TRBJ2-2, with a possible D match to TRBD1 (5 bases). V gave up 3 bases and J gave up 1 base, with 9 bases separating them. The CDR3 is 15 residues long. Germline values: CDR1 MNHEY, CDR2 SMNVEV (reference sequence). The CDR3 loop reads CASSFGDRNTGELFF. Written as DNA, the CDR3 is TGTGCCAGCAGTTTTGGAGACAGGAACACCGGGGAGCTGTTTTTT.

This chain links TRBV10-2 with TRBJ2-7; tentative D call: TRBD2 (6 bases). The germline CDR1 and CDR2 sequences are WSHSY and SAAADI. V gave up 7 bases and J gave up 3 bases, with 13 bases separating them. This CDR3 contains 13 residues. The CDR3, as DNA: TGCGCCAGCACCTCAGCCGGGGGCTACGAGCAGTACTTC. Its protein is CASTSAGGYEQYF.

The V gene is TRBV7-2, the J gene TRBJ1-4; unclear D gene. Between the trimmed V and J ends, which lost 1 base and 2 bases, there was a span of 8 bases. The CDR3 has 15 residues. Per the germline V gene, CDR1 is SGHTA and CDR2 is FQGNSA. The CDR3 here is CASSLGRQTNEKLFF. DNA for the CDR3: TGTGCCAGCAGCTTAGGCCGGCAGACTAATGAAAAACTGTTTTTT.

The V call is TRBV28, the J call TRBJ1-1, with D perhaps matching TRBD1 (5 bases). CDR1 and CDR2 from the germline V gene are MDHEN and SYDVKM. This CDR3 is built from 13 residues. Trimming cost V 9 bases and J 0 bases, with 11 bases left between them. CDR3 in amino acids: CASLGTVNTEAFF. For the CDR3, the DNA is TGTGCCAGTCTGGGGACGGTGAACACTGAAGCTTTCTTT.

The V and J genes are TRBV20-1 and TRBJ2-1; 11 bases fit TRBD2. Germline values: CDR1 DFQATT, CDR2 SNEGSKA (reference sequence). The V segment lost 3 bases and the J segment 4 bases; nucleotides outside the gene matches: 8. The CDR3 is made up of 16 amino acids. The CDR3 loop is CSASTLAGGFYNEQFF. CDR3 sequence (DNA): TGCAGTGCTAGTACTTTAGCGGGGGGGTTTTACAATGAGCAGTTCTTC.

The CDR3 coding sequence is TGTGCCAGCAGCCAACCCAGGACCGCTAATGAAAAACTGTTTTTT. Translated, it gives CASSQPRTANEKLFF. The chain employs TRBV3-1 (or the pseudogene TRBV3-2) and TRBJ1-4; D unresolved. The CDR3 is 15 amino acids. Trimming left V 2 bases short and J 3 bases short, with 10 bases between. CDR1 is LGHDT, CDR2 YNNKEL, per germline (reference sequence).

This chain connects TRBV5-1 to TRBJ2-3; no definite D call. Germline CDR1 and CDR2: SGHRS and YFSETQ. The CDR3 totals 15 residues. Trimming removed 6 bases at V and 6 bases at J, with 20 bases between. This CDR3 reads CASNRASPGSDTQYF. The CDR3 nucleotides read TGCGCCAGCAACCGGGCGTCTCCCGGTTCCGATACGCAGTATTTT.

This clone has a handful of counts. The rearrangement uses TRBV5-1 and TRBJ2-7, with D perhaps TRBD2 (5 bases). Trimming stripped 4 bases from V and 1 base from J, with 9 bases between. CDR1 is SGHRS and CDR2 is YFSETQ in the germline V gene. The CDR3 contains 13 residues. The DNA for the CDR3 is TGCGCCAGCAGCGCGGGCCAGTCCTACGAGCAGTACTTC. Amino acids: CASSAGQSYEQYF.

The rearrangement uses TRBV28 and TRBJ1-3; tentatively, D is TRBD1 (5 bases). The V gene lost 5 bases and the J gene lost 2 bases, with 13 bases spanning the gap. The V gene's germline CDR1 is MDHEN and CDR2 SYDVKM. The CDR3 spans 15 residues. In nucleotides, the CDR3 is TGTGCCAGCAGTACGTGGAGGGGCGCTGGAAACACCATATATTTT. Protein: CASSTWRGAGNTIYF.

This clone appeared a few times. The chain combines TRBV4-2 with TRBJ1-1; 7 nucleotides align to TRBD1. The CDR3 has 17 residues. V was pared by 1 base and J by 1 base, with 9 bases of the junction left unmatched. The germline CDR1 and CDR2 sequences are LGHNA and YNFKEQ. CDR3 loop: CASSQGVPGQPNTEAFF. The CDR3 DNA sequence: TGTGCCAGCAGCCAAGGGGTTCCGGGACAGCCGAACACTGAAGCTTTCTTT.

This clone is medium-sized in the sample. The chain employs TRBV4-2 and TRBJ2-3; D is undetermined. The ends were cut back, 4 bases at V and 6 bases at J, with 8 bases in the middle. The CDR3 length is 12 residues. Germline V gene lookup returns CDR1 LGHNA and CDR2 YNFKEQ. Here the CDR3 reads CASSRSRDTQYF. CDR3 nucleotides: TGTGCCAGCAGCCGATCAAGGGATACGCAGTATTTT.

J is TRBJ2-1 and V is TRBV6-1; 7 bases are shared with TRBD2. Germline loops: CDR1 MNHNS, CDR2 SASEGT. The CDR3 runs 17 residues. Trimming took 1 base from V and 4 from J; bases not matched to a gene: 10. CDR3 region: CASSEGGGGRQYNEQFF. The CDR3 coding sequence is TGTGCCAGCAGTGAAGGAGGCGGGGGAAGACAATACAATGAGCAGTTCTTC.